This T cell receptor (beta chain) was sequenced for a study of OX40 agonist ivuxolimab in advanced cancers. Study-wide points: Patients with a partial response at 0.1-3.0 mg/kg had among the lowest clonal expansion.

For this clone: Its cognate antigen is unknown.

Sequencing was performed with immunoSEQ multiplex PCR; in TCRdb, only in-frame clones are kept and a portion is missing. The sample shows about 77,000 clones, approximately 85% of them seen only once. Trimming took off 4 bases at V and 1 base at J, with 19 bases between the two ends. Germline CDR1 and CDR2: LGHNA and YNFKEQ. The CDR3 extends over 17 amino acids. This specimen consisted of CD4+ or CD8+ T cells sorted from blood, obtained in a trial of the OX40 agonist ivuxolimab. This receptor was identified in an adult with an advanced solid tumor such as melanoma, head and neck, liver or kidney cancer. J is TRBJ2-5 and V is TRBV4-2, with D maybe TRBD2 (5 bases). The chain's CDR3 is CASSPGSARGIQETQYF. CDR3 bases: TGTGCCAGCAGCCCCGGCAGCGCCCGGGGTATCCAAGAGACCCAGTACTTC.